This T cell receptor beta chain emerged from a study of OX40 agonist ivuxolimab in advanced cancers. Whole-study findings and limits: CD8+ T cells were the subset that, on average, had more expanded clones than CD4+. No antigen was identified for the clonally expanded peripheral T cells.

Sequencing used immunoSEQ multiplex PCR; TCRdb keeps in-frame clones, though not all of them. Among tens of thousands of clones listed, around nine tenths were seen once. CDR1 and CDR2 from the germline V gene are LNHDA and SQIVND (reference sequence). The CDR3 contains 16 residues. V was clipped by 4 bases and J by 4 bases, with 17 bases between them. This clone is medium-sized within its sample. The target antigen is unknown. Anyone with autoimmune disease history or systemic immunosuppression was excluded. Sampling of blood occurred at baseline, cycle 4 day 1, and cycle 7 day 1. The clonotype was recovered from an adult with an advanced solid tumor such as melanoma, head and neck, liver or kidney cancer. The specimen comprised CD4+ or CD8+ T cells sorted from blood, sampled in a trial of the OX40 agonist ivuxolimab. This chain joins TRBV19 and TRBJ1-5, with D perhaps TRBD1 (6 bases). The CDR3 DNA follows: TGTGCCAGTAGTAGCGAGACAGGCCTCAGGAATCAGCCCCAGCATTTT. It yields the protein CASSSETGLRNQPQHF.